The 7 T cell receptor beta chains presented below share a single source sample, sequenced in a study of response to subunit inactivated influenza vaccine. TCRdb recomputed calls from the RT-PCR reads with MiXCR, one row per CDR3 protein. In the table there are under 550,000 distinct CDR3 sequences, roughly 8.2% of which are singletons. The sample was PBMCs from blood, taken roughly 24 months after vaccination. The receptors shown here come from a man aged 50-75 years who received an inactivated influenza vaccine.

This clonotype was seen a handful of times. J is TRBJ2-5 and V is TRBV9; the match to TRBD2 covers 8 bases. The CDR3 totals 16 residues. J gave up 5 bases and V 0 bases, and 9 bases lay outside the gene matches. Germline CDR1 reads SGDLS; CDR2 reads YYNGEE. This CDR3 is CASSVDVGTSGETQYF. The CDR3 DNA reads TGTGCCAGCAGCGTAGATGTCGGGACTAGTGGGGAGACCCAGTACTTC.

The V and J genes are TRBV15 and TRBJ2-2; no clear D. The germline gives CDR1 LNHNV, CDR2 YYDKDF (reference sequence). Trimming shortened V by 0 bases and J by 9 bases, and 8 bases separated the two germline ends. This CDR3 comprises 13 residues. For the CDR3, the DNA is TGTGCCACCAGCAGAGAGGTTGGCAGGGAGCTGTTTTTT. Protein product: CATSREVGRELFF.

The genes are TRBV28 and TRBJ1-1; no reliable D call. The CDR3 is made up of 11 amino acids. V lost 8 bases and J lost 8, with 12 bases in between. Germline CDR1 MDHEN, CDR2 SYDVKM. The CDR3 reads CASLRVAEAFF. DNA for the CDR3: TGTGCCAGCTTGCGGGTAGCCGAAGCTTTCTTT.

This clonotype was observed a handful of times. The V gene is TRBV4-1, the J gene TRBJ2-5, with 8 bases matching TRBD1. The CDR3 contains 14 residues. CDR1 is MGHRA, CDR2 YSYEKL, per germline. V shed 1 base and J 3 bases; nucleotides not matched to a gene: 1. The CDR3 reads CASSQGDRKETQYF. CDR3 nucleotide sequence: TGCGCCAGCAGCCAAGGGGACAGGAAAGAGACCCAGTACTTC.

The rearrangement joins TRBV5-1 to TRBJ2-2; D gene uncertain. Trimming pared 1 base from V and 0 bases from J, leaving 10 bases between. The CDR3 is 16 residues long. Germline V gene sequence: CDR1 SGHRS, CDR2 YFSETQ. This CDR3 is CASSLIGISNTGELFF. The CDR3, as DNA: TGCGCCAGCAGCTTGATCGGCATTTCGAACACCGGGGAGCTGTTTTTT.

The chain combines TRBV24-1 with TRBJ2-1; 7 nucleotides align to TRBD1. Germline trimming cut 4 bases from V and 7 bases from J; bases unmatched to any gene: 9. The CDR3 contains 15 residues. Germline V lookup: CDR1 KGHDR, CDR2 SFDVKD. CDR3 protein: CATSDIDRVGNEQFF. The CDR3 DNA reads TGTGCCACCAGTGACATCGACAGGGTCGGGAATGAGCAGTTCTTC.

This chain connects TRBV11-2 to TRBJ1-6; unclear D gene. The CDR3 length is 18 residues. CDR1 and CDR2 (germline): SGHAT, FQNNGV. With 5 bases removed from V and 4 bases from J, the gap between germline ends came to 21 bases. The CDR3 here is CASSHKAGQSSYNSPLHF. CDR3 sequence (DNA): TGTGCCAGCAGCCACAAAGCCGGGCAGAGTTCATATAATTCACCCCTCCACTTT.